A single sample gave rise to the 15 T cell receptor beta chains below, sequenced in a study of CD8+ T cells in alopecia areata. As the sequencing template, cDNA was produced by extracting RNA and reverse transcribing it. Only in-frame clones appear in the TCRdb table, and some are missing; sequencing was by immunoSEQ multiplex PCR. This table holds more than 95,000 clones, 41% found once. Sequenced: CD4+ T cells sorted from blood. Receptors were obtained from a human donor with alopecia areata.

The chain carries TRBV30 and TRBJ1-1; the match to TRBD1 covers 9 bases. With V trimmed by 8 bases and J by 6 bases, 7 bases remained unmatched. The CDR3 covers 12 residues. Germline V gene sequence: CDR1 GTSNPN, CDR2 SVGIG (reference sequence). The CDR3 here is CARDRASSEAFF. In nucleotides, the CDR3 is TGTGCCCGGGACAGGGCGTCCTCTGAAGCTTTCTTT.

The rearrangement links TRBV15 to TRBJ1-4; 7 bases are shared with TRBD1. V was pared by 0 bases and J by 3 bases, with 4 bases of the junction left unmatched. Germline CDR1 and CDR2: LNHNV and YYDKDF (reference sequence). The CDR3 length is 16 residues. The CDR3 is CATSRDRQGANEKLFF. Here the CDR3 DNA reads TGTGCCACCAGCAGAGATAGACAGGGAGCTAATGAAAAACTGTTTTTT.

V is TRBV7-9 and J is TRBJ2-4, with D maybe TRBD1 (7 bases). Germline V gene lookup returns CDR1 SEHNR and CDR2 FQNEAQ (reference sequence). The CDR3 runs 18 residues. Between the trimmed V and J ends, which lost 5 bases and 6 bases, there was a span of 26 bases. The CDR3 bases are TGTGCCAGCAGCCCCATCCGCGGGACAGCCCAACCTGGAAACATTCAGTACTTC. Its protein product is CASSPIRGTAQPGNIQYF.

The chain has TRBV29-1 and TRBJ1-4; D uncertain. Germline CDR1 is SQVTM and CDR2 is ANQGSEA. The ends were cut back, 4 bases at V and 8 bases at J, with 17 bases in the middle. This CDR3 is built from 14 residues. CDR3 DNA sequence: TGCAGCGTTGTGGGGTCAACTTCGTCCGAAAAACTGTTTTTT. Its translation: CSVVGSTSSEKLFF.

The gene calls are TRBV7-8 and TRBJ2-2; 7 positions match TRBD2. Unmatched junction bases numbered 3, after V lost 1 base and J lost 1 base. The CDR3 length is 16 residues. Germline-derived CDR1 and CDR2 are SGHVS and FQNEAQ. For the CDR3, the DNA is TGTGCCAGCAGCTTAGGTCGCGGGAGGAACACCGGGGAGCTGTTTTTT. It encodes CASSLGRGRNTGELFF.

There are a few counts of this clone. The gene calls are TRBV27 and TRBJ2-7, with 8 bases that match TRBD1. V lost 5 bases, J lost 6 bases, and 6 bases stayed unmatched. Germline loops: CDR1 MNHEY, CDR2 SMNVEV (reference sequence). This CDR3 contains 13 residues. DNA of the CDR3: TGTGCCAGCAGTAACGGACAGGGAGGCGAGCAGTACTTC. This translates into CASSNGQGGEQYF.

The chain carries TRBV7-2 and TRBJ2-5; 8 positions match TRBD1. The CDR3 sequence is 17 residues long. The V gene end was trimmed by 5 bases and the J gene end by 5 bases; junction bases not matched to a gene: 16. CDR1 and CDR2 (germline): SGHTA, FQGNSA. This CDR3 is CASSRRSGGSTPETQYF. The DNA of the CDR3 is TGTGCCAGCAGCCGGAGGTCAGGGGGCTCTACTCCTGAGACCCAGTACTTC.

The chain employs TRBV7-9 and TRBJ2-1, with D perhaps TRBD1 (6 bases). The CDR3 covers 15 residues. The V gene's germline CDR1 is SEHNR and CDR2 FQNEAQ (reference sequence). With 3 bases removed from V and 7 bases from J, the gap between germline ends came to 16 bases. The CDR3 is CASSFPGARRNEQFF. CDR3 coding DNA: TGTGCCAGCAGCTTCCCAGGGGCAAGGAGGAATGAGCAGTTCTTC. Full variable domain (remainder filled in from reference TRBV7-9 and TRBJ2-1): DTGVSQNPRHKITKRGQNVTFRCDPISEHNRLYWYRQTLGQGPEFLTYFQNEAQLEKSRLLSDRFSAERPKGSFSTLEIQRTEQGDSAMYLCASSFPGARRNEQFFGPGTRLTVL.

This clone was seen a handful of times. The same CDR3 can be traced to other DNA sequences in this sample. V usage is TRBV29-1 and J usage is TRBJ2-7; D may be TRBD1 (6 bases). The length of the CDR3 is 13 residues. The V gene lost 6 bases and the J gene lost 0 bases, with 12 bases spanning the gap. Per the germline V gene, CDR1 is SQVTM and CDR2 is ANQGSEA. The CDR3 DNA is TGCAGCGTGAGGGGACAAAGCTCCTACGAGCAGTACTTC. It is translated as CSVRGQSSYEQYF.

This chain joins TRBV11-2 and TRBJ2-5; no definite D call. The CDR3 runs 16 residues. The germline V gene has CDR1 SGHAT and CDR2 FQNNGV. The V end lost 0 bases, the J end lost 1 base, and 12 bases lay between the germline ends. The CDR3: CASSLDRPLGQETQYF. Here the CDR3 DNA reads TGTGCCAGCAGCTTAGATCGCCCCCTCGGCCAAGAGACCCAGTACTTC. The full variable domain, completed using reference TRBV11-2 and TRBJ2-5, is EAGVAQSPRYKIIEKRQSVAFWCNPISGHATLYWYQQILGQGPKLLIQFQNNGVVDDSQLPKDRFSAERLKGVDSTLKIQPAKLEDSAVYLCASSLDRPLGQETQYFGPGTRLLVL.

In its sample, this clone was seen once. The rearrangement uses TRBV5-1 and TRBJ2-1; 7 nucleotides agree with TRBD1. The CDR3 extends over 15 amino acids. V gave up 3 bases and J gave up 2 bases; unmatched junction bases: 5. The V gene's germline CDR1 is SGHRS and CDR2 YFSETQ. The CDR3 nucleotides read TGCGCCAGCAGCTCCGAGGGGGCAGCCTACAATGAGCAGTTCTTC. This translates into CASSSEGAAYNEQFF. Variable domain in full (rest from reference TRBV5-1 and TRBJ2-1): KAGVTQTPRYLIKTRGQQVTLSCSPISGHRSVSWYQQTPGQGLQFLFEYFSETQRNKGNFPGRFSGRQFSNSRSEMNVSTLELGDSALYLCASSSEGAAYNEQFFGPGTRLTVL.

Remarks on this clone: The junction and the germline gene differ at one end; a read error may be behind it. The CDR3, as DNA: TGTACCTGGAGGTTGGACATAGGTGGCTACACCTTC. Its protein is CTWRLDIGGYTF. V usage is TRBV30 and J usage is TRBJ1-2, with a weak D call TRBD1 (5 bases). Germline loops: CDR1 GTSNPN, CDR2 SVGIG (reference sequence). This CDR3 has 12 amino acids. The entire variable domain, with the rest obtained from reference TRBV30 and TRBJ1-2, is as follows: SQTIHQWPATLVQPVGSPLSLECTVEGTSNPNLYWYRQAAGRGLQLLFYSVGIGQISSEVPQNLSASRPQDRQFILSSKKLLLSDSGFYLCTWRLDIGGYTFGSGTRLTVV.

J is TRBJ1-1 and V is TRBV5-1, with a weak D call TRBD1 (5 bases). Trimming took off 8 bases at V and 5 bases at J, with 19 bases between the two ends. This CDR3 is built from 14 residues. Germline assignment: CDR1 SGHRS and CDR2 YFSETQ. The CDR3 sequence: CASLRGEVETEAFF. As DNA, the CDR3 is TGCGCCAGTCTAAGGGGAGAGGTGGAAACTGAAGCTTTCTTT.

The chain employs TRBV18 and TRBJ1-1; D is undetermined. This CDR3 contains 14 residues. Trimming pared 2 bases from V and 0 bases from J, leaving 7 bases between. Per germline, CDR1 KGHSH and CDR2 LQKENI. DNA for the CDR3: TGTGCCAGCTCACCAGTCGACCTGAACACTGAAGCTTTCTTT. Protein: CASSPVDLNTEAFF. The full variable domain, its missing parts supplied by reference TRBV18 and TRBJ1-1, is NAGVMQNPRHLVRRRGQEARLRCSPMKGHSHVYWYRQLPEEGLKFMVYLQKENIIDESGMPKERFSAEFPKEGPSILRIQQVVRGDSAAYFCASSPVDLNTEAFFGQGTRLTVV.

The chain links TRBV5-4 to TRBJ2-5; TRBD2 aligns across 9 bases. The CDR3 runs to 15 residues. Germline lookup yields CDR1 SGHNT and CDR2 YYREEE (reference sequence). The J segment lost 4 bases and the V segment lost 5 bases, leaving 9 bases of the junction unmatched. The CDR3 here is CASSASRGGTETQYF. CDR3 bases: TGTGCCAGCAGTGCCTCGCGGGGGGGGACAGAGACCCAGTACTTC. Full variable domain (outside the CDR3, taken from reference TRBV5-4 and TRBJ2-5): ETGVTQSPTHLIKTRGQQVTLRCSSQSGHNTVSWYQQALGQGPQFIFQYYREEENGRGNFPPRFSGLQFPNYSSELNVNALELDDSALYLCASSASRGGTETQYFGPGTRLLVL.